What follows describes a single T cell receptor (beta chain). Terminally differentiated effector memory CD45RA+ cells were excluded from the naive CD8 cells, which were CD45RO-negative and positively selected for CCR7. This sample was taken from a study of shared clonotypes between healthy human individuals. Study information: For every donor, three CD4 naive, three CD4 memory, two CD8 naive and one CD8 memory plates were used.

This table comes from immunoSEQ multiplex PCR, and its TCRdb copy is limited to in-frame clones, with some not included. Among about 610,000 clones listed, roughly 96% were seen once. The sequence derives from a woman aged 25 to 39 in good health. The specimen was naive CD8+ T cells sorted from blood.

CDR3 region: CASCIRGRHTEAFF. Written as DNA, the CDR3 is TGTGCCAGCTGCATACGGGGGCGTCACACTGAAGCTTTCTTT. The chain has TRBV5-6 and TRBJ1-1, with D possibly matching TRBD1 (6 bases). This CDR3 is built from 14 residues. CDR1 and CDR2 from the germline V gene are SGHDT and YYEEEE. Trimming shortened V by 7 bases and J by 3 bases, and 16 bases separated the two germline ends.